This T cell receptor (beta chain) came from a study of control samples from healthy donors and cancer patients. Sequencing used immunoSEQ multiplex PCR; TCRdb keeps in-frame clones, though not all of them. The sample yields some 120,000 clones, 70% to 90% seen once. The ends were cut back, 4 bases at V and 2 bases at J, with 12 bases in the middle. The CDR3 contains 14 residues. Germline assignment: CDR1 SQVTM and CDR2 ANQGSEA. V and J are TRBV29-1 and TRBJ2-1; possibly TRBD1 or TRBD2 for D (6 bases each). The receptor was derived from a man aged 50 to 60 in good health. Sequencing was performed on blood. CDR3 protein: CSVVGGLAYNEQFF. The CDR3 nucleotides are TGCAGCGTTGTCGGGGGCCTAGCCTACAATGAGCAGTTCTTC.